This TCR beta chain was recorded in a study of blood T cells in healthy people across ages. Regarding the study as a whole: Naive CD4+ cell counts and diversity both ran higher in long-lived than in aged donors. Because donor CMV status was unknown, expanded clonotype changes were possibly confounded. With unsorted PBMCs, a conclusive comparison of naive versus antigen-experienced cells was not possible.

It was with a sample-barcoded 5' primer and a J-beta primer mix that a second PCR of roughly 7 to 11 cycles was run. One entry per CDR3 protein, called by TCRdb with MiXCR from the 5' RACE reads. The sample yields approximately 350,000 distinct CDR3 sequences, about half seen once. This clonotype was seen ten or more times. What it recognizes is unknown. Between the trimmed V and J ends, which lost 1 base and 2 bases, there was a span of 7 bases. There are 14 residues in the CDR3. Specimen: blood. The J gene is TRBJ2-3, the V gene TRBV12-3 or TRBV12-4; the D is unclear. The TCR comes from a man between 60 and 70 years old in good health. CDR3 residues: CASSLGPNTDTQYF. The CDR3 DNA follows: TGTGCCAGCAGTTTAGGGCCTAACACAGATACGCAGTATTTT.